This TCR beta chain came from a study of T cells after posttransplantation cyclophosphamide. Study-wide findings and caveats: Blood and skin or GI T cell repertoires showed limited TRB overlap. Recipient CMV seropositivity and CMV reactivation strongly tracked TRB clonality.

Data came from immunoSEQ multiplex PCR; TCRdb stores just in-frame clones and leaves some out. This table holds 30,000 to 50,000 clones with no singletons; the top ten claim approximately 4.5%. The CDR3 has 15 amino acids. Germline V gene data show CDR1 as MNHEY and CDR2 as SMNVEV (reference sequence). V lost 4 bases to trimming and J lost 9 bases; unmatched junction nucleotides: 11. This clone was observed many times. Its antigen remains unidentified. The clonotype was recovered from a woman aged 45 to 65 in good health and a related stem cell transplant donor. The chain is built from TRBV27 and TRBJ1-4, with 7 bases fitting TRBD1. The sequenced sample consisted of PBMCs. The CDR3 sequence is CASSSAGTAGQKLFF. In DNA, the CDR3 is TGTGCCAGCAGTTCCGCCGGGACAGCCGGGCAAAAACTGTTTTTT.